These 19 T cell receptor beta chains were all obtained from the same sample, sequenced in a study of T cell responses to AZD1222 COVID-19 vaccine. TCRdb keeps only in-frame clones here, not all; method: immunoSEQ multiplex PCR. The sample consists of roughly 120,000 clones, 85% to 90% of them appearing once. The sequencing used peripheral blood, collected 28 days after the second AZD1222 dose. All receptors come from an adult who received the AZD1222 COVID-19 vaccine.

This chain links TRBV6-5 with TRBJ1-6, with D perhaps TRBD1 (6 bases). Per the germline V gene, CDR1 is MNHEY and CDR2 is SVGAGI. Trimming left V 10 bases short and J 9 bases short, with 16 bases between. CDR3 length: 13 amino acids. CDR3 sequence: CAIGQGSVSPLHF. The CDR3 DNA is TGTGCCATCGGGCAGGGGTCTGTTTCACCCCTCCACTTT.

Only one count was recorded for this clone. This sample also contains other DNA sequences that code for the same CDR3. The chain recombines TRBV11-1 with TRBJ2-2; a possible D gene is TRBD2 (5 bases). Trimming removed 6 bases at V and 3 bases at J, with 11 bases between. CDR1 SGHAT and CDR2 FQDESV come from the germline V gene (reference sequence). This CDR3 has 14 amino acids. CDR3 in DNA: TGTGCCAGCAGAACACCGCGGGACACCGGGGAGCTGTTTTTT. It codes for CASRTPRDTGELFF.

The V gene is TRBV19, the J gene TRBJ2-1; the D gene could be TRBD1 or TRBD2 (5 bases each). V lost 2 bases to trimming and J lost 0 bases, with 14 bases between them. The CDR3 sequence is 17 residues long. In germline, CDR1 is LNHDA, CDR2 SQIVND (reference sequence). The CDR3 bases are TGTGCCAGTAGTATAAACACCGGGACCCGCTCCTACAATGAGCAGTTCTTC. Protein sequence: CASSINTGTRSYNEQFF.

This chain connects TRBV21-1 to TRBJ2-2. TRBV21-1 is tagged as a pseudogene. The CDR3 is 17 residues long. This CDR3 reads CASSALDGRTNTGELFF. In DNA, the CDR3 is TGTGCCAGCAGTGCCCTCGACGGAAGGACGAACACCGGGGAGCTGTTTTTT.

The chain is built from TRBV19 and TRBJ2-1; either TRBD1 or TRBD2 may fit D (5 bases each). The germline V gene encodes CDR1 LNHDA and CDR2 SQIVND (reference sequence). CDR3 length: 17 residues. V was shortened by 3 bases and J by 2 bases, with 17 bases between the two germline ends. CDR3 in amino acids: CASSIKVGAVTYNEQFF. The CDR3 DNA follows: TGTGCCAGTAGTATTAAAGTCGGGGCCGTTACCTACAATGAGCAGTTCTTC. Full variable domain (outside the CDR3, taken from reference TRBV19 and TRBJ2-1): DGGITQSPKYLFRKEGQNVTLSCEQNLNHDAMYWYRQDPGQGLRLIYYSQIVNDFQKGDIAEGYSVSREKKESFPLTVTSAQKNPTAFYLCASSIKVGAVTYNEQFFGPGTRLTVL.

The CDR3, as DNA: TGTGCCACGCAGGGCAACTATGGCTACACCTTC. This codes for CATQGNYGYTF. V usage is TRBV30 and J usage is TRBJ1-2; possible D gene TRBD1, 5 bases. The V gene lost 8 bases and the J gene lost 2 bases, with 9 bases spanning the gap. From germline, CDR1 is GTSNPN and CDR2 SVGIG (reference sequence). This CDR3 is built from 11 residues.

This chain uses TRBV5-6 with TRBJ1-5; D is ambiguous. The ends were cut back, 0 bases at V and 10 bases at J, with 17 bases in the middle. There are 15 residues in the CDR3. Germline CDR1 SGHDT, CDR2 YYEEEE. CDR3 in DNA: TGTGCCAGCAGCTTGGCCAGCGGGGTAGTTGAACCCCAGCATTTT. This encodes CASSLASGVVEPQHF.

Written as DNA, the CDR3 is TGTGCCAGCAGCAAACAACCGGACATCTCTGGAAACACCATATATTTT. Its translation: CASSKQPDISGNTIYF. The chain recombines TRBV11-3 with TRBJ1-3; D may be TRBD1 (5 bases). The germline V gene has CDR1 SGHNT and CDR2 YENEEA. This CDR3 spans 16 amino acids. The germline V and J ends were trimmed by 5 bases and 0 bases, with 14 bases remaining between them. Combining the CDR3 with reference TRBV11-3 and TRBJ1-3 gives the whole variable domain EAGVVQSPRYKIIEKKQPVAFWCNPISGHNTLYWYLQNLGQGPELLIRYENEEAVDDSQLPKDRFSAERLKGVDSTLKIQPAELGDSAVYLCASSKQPDISGNTIYFGEGSWLTVV.

The chain carries TRBV7-9 and TRBJ1-6, with D unresolved. CDR3 length: 14 amino acids. Germline V gene lookup returns CDR1 SEHNR and CDR2 FQNEAQ (reference sequence). Trimming cost V 5 bases and J 7 bases, with 12 bases left between them. The CDR3 sequence: CASSQAGDNSPLHF. The CDR3 region has the DNA TGTGCCAGCAGCCAGGCCGGTGACAATTCACCCCTCCACTTT.

On this clone itself: Sequence at one end of the junction differs from germline and may be a read error. The chain is built from TRBV30 and TRBJ2-5; either TRBD1 or TRBD2 may supply D (5 bases each). The CDR3 extends over 11 amino acids. CDR1 and CDR2 from the germline V gene are GTSNPN and SVGIG (reference sequence). The CDR3 protein is CARGSRDARDF. The CDR3 bases are TGTGCCCGGGGTTCCCGGGACGCACGCGACTTC.

The rearrangement links TRBV10-3 to TRBJ1-2; TRBD1 is a possible D gene (5 bases). Looked up from germline, CDR1 is ENHRY and CDR2 is SYGVKD. V lost 8 bases and J lost 6, with 13 bases in between. The length of the CDR3 is 12 residues. CDR3 amino acids: CAISGADNGYTF. CDR3 DNA sequence: TGTGCCATCTCTGGGGCAGACAATGGCTACACCTTC.

This chain links TRBV14 with TRBJ1-5; 10 nucleotides align to TRBD1. The CDR3 is made up of 15 amino acids. Germline V gene data show CDR1 as SGHDN and CDR2 as FVKESK. Trimming removed 2 bases from V and 6 bases from J; junction bases left unmatched: 4. CDR3 coding DNA: TGTGCCAGCAGCCAAACCGGGACAGGGGTTCAGCCCCAGCATTTT. Translating gives CASSQTGTGVQPQHF.

The CDR3 nucleotides are TGCAGTGCTAGTTCAGGGATCCGGGTTAGTTCACCCCTCCACTTT. This encodes CSASSGIRVSSPLHF. This sequence joins TRBV20-1 and TRBJ1-6; D possibly corresponds to TRBD1 (5 bases). V shed 3 bases and J shed 9 bases, with 18 bases lying between them. The CDR3 totals 15 residues. Germline V gene lookup returns CDR1 DFQATT and CDR2 SNEGSKA (reference sequence).

The chain employs TRBV10-3 and TRBJ1-4, with 7 bases lining up with TRBD1. The V gene's germline CDR1 is ENHRY and CDR2 SYGVKD. CDR3 length equals 13 residues. J lost 6 bases, V lost 3 bases, and 1 base had no gene match. CDR3 nucleotides: TGTGCCATCAGTGAAGGGACAGATGAAAAACTGTTTTTT. Its protein is CAISEGTDEKLFF.

The chain carries TRBV6-2 or TRBV6-3 and TRBJ2-1, with D perhaps assigned TRBD1 or TRBD2 (5 bases each). Germline V CDR1 and CDR2: MNHEY, SVGEGT. V was trimmed by 0 bases and J by 6 bases, leaving 21 bases between them. This CDR3 spans 18 amino acids. CDR3: CASSYSGTPTTSSNEQFF. CDR3 in DNA: TGTGCCAGCAGTTACTCCGGGACCCCAACGACCAGTAGCAATGAGCAGTTCTTC.

V and J are TRBV10-3 and TRBJ2-3, with TRBD2 matching over 13 bases. V trimming: 6 bases; J trimming: 0 bases; junction bases outside the gene matches: 0. The CDR3 is 15 residues long. The germline CDR1 and CDR2 sequences are ENHRY and SYGVKD. The CDR3 loop is CAIRTSGGSTDTQYF. The CDR3 DNA reads as TGTGCCATCAGGACTAGCGGGGGGAGCACAGATACGCAGTATTTT.

DNA of the CDR3: TGTGCCAGCAGTACCCGGGACAGGGCGAACACTGAAGCTTTCTTT. Translated, it gives CASSTRDRANTEAFF. V and J are TRBV27 and TRBJ1-1; 9 positions agree with TRBD1. Per the germline V gene, CDR1 is MNHEY and CDR2 is SMNVEV (reference sequence). The ends lost 5 bases at V and 1 base at J; junction bases unmatched: 5. The CDR3 is 15 residues long.

This chain joins TRBV4-2 and TRBJ2-7, with TRBD2 matching 14 bases. Germline V gene lookup returns CDR1 LGHNA and CDR2 YNFKEQ. V lost 3 bases, J lost 6 bases, and 13 bases stayed unmatched. The CDR3 length is 18 residues. Written as DNA, the CDR3 is TGTGCCAGCAGCCATATACCCGGGACTAGCGGGGGAACGAGCGAGCAGTACTTC. It yields the protein CASSHIPGTSGGTSEQYF.

This chain joins TRBV5-1 and TRBJ2-7; 10 positions agree with TRBD2. Germline CDR1 is SGHRS and CDR2 is YFSETQ. This CDR3 has 17 amino acids. The trim removed 0 bases at V and 0 bases at J, leaving 6 bases unmatched. The CDR3 nucleotides are TGCGCCAGCAGCTTGGGGGGTAGCGGGAGGCTCTCCTACGAGCAGTACTTC. It is translated as CASSLGGSGRLSYEQYF.